These 2 T cell receptor beta chains came from one sample sequenced in a study of identifying expanded T cells in peripheral blood. TCRdb keeps only in-frame clones here, not all; method: immunoSEQ multiplex PCR. The sample comprises 100,000 to 150,000 clones, approximately 86% of which are singletons, and roughly 7.9% rests with the top ten. The sequenced sample was blood. The receptors were gathered from a person between 18 and 75 years old in good health.

The chain uses TRBV28 and TRBJ2-7, with TRBD1 matching 7 bases. CDR1 is MDHEN and CDR2 is SYDVKM in the germline V gene. The CDR3 loop spans 15 amino acids. Trimming took 4 bases from V and 0 from J; bases not matched to a gene: 6. The CDR3 loop is CASSYLQGSSYEQYF. The CDR3 bases are TGTGCCAGCAGTTACCTACAGGGGTCCTCCTACGAGCAGTACTTC.

The rearrangement links TRBV27 to TRBJ2-2; no clear D. The CDR3 totals 14 residues. Per germline, CDR1 MNHEY and CDR2 SMNVEV (reference sequence). V was clipped by 2 bases and J by 4 bases, with 8 bases between them. CDR3 in DNA: TGTGCCAGCAGTTTAGTGGCAGGCACCGGGGAGCTGTTTTTT. It specifies CASSLVAGTGELFF.